A single sample gave rise to the 29 T cell receptor beta chains below, sequenced in a study of T cell responses to AZD1222 COVID-19 vaccine. Libraries were prepared by immunoSEQ multiplex PCR; TCRdb keeps only in-frame clonotypes and omits some of them. The sample includes 90,000 to 150,000 clones, roughly 90% of them seen just once. Sequencing used peripheral blood, obtained on day 0 of AZD1222 vaccination. The receptor set was obtained from an adult in good health.

The V call is TRBV18, the J call TRBJ1-2, with 7 bases identical to TRBD1. Germline-derived CDR1 and CDR2 are KGHSH and LQKENI. This CDR3 comprises 13 residues. The J segment lost 8 bases and the V segment lost 6 bases, leaving 9 bases of the junction unmatched. The CDR3 reads CASSPRGLEGYTF. The CDR3 DNA follows: TGTGCCAGCTCTCCGAGGGGGCTTGAAGGCTACACCTTC. The variable domain in full, with the rest retrieved from reference TRBV18 and TRBJ1-2, is NAGVMQNPRHLVRRRGQEARLRCSPMKGHSHVYWYRQLPEEGLKFMVYLQKENIIDESGMPKERFSAEFPKEGPSILRIQQVVRGDSAAYFCASSPRGLEGYTFGSGTRLTVV.

The rearrangement uses TRBV28 and TRBJ1-5; D perhaps matches TRBD1 (5 bases). Trimming cost V 7 bases and J 7 bases, with 17 bases left between them. CDR3 size: 14 residues. The germline V gene encodes CDR1 MDHEN and CDR2 SYDVKM. This CDR3 is CASNWDPRGQPQHF. CDR3 sequence (DNA): TGTGCCAGCAATTGGGACCCCCGAGGACAGCCCCAGCATTTT.

This clone came up once. The chain uses TRBV6-5 and TRBJ1-1; TRBD1 is a possible D gene (6 bases). The ends were cut back, 5 bases at V and 1 base at J, with 11 bases in the middle. CDR3 length: 14 residues. The germline V gene encodes CDR1 MNHEY and CDR2 SVGAGI. The CDR3 DNA reads as TGTGCCAGCAGTCTTGGACAGTGGAACACTGAAGCTTTCTTT. Residues: CASSLGQWNTEAFF.

The V gene is TRBV7-2, the J gene TRBJ1-3, with TRBD1 as a possible D gene (5 bases). V was pared by 5 bases and J by 4 bases, with 15 bases between. Germline V gene lookup returns CDR1 SGHTA and CDR2 FQGNSA. The CDR3 has 15 residues. CDR3 sequence (DNA): TGTGCCAGCAGCCATGACAGCGGGCCCGGAAACACCATATATTTT. It translates to CASSHDSGPGNTIYF.

The J gene is TRBJ1-2, the V gene TRBV6-2 or TRBV6-3; D is unclear. CDR1 is MNHEY and CDR2 is SVGEGT in the germline V gene. Trimming removed 4 bases at V and 0 bases at J, with 9 bases between. The CDR3 is 14 residues long. DNA of the CDR3: TGTGCCAGCAGTTCCTACGGAACTAACTATGGCTACACCTTC. As protein: CASSSYGTNYGYTF.

This sequence joins TRBV7-9 and TRBJ2-5, with TRBD1 matching over 8 bases. The V segment lost 6 bases and the J segment 5 bases; nucleotides outside the gene matches: 5. The germline gives CDR1 SEHNR, CDR2 FQNEAQ (reference sequence). This CDR3 is 13 amino acids long. CDR3 DNA: TGTGCCAGCAGACCAGGGGGCGGGGAGACCCAGTACTTC. It translates to CASRPGGGETQYF.

V usage is TRBV12-3 or TRBV12-4 and J usage is TRBJ1-2, with D hard to call. Trimming shortened V by 3 bases and J by 8 bases, and 13 bases separated the two germline ends. CDR3 size: 13 residues. CDR3 sequence: CASSFWGQDGYTF. For the CDR3, the DNA is TGTGCCAGCAGTTTTTGGGGTCAGGACGGCTACACCTTC.

The sample holds a few counts of this clone. The chain couples TRBV19 to TRBJ2-2; the D is unclear. Germline V gene sequence: CDR1 LNHDA, CDR2 SQIVND (reference sequence). There are 11 residues in the CDR3. V shed 4 bases and J shed 6 bases, with 3 bases lying between them. CDR3 protein: CASSRAGELFF. CDR3 nucleotides: TGTGCCAGTAGTAGGGCCGGGGAGCTGTTTTTT. Based on the CDR3 plus reference TRBV19 and TRBJ2-2, the full variable domain is DGGITQSPKYLFRKEGQNVTLSCEQNLNHDAMYWYRQDPGQGLRLIYYSQIVNDFQKGDIAEGYSVSREKKESFPLTVTSAQKNPTAFYLCASSRAGELFFGEGSRLTVL.

The chain uses TRBV19 and TRBJ2-7; the D gene is possibly TRBD1 (5 bases). The V and J ends lost 7 bases and 0 bases respectively, with 13 bases between them. Germline CDR1 is LNHDA and CDR2 is SQIVND (reference sequence). The CDR3 is 14 amino acids. DNA of the CDR3: TGTGCCAGTAAAAGACAGCCAAGCTCCTACGAGCAGTACTTC. Translated, it gives CASKRQPSSYEQYF.

This chain connects TRBV2 to TRBJ2-7; D gene unclear. The CDR3 is made up of 14 amino acids. Germline V gene sequence: CDR1 SNHLY, CDR2 FYNNEI. Trimming took 7 bases from V and 2 from J, leaving 15 bases between them. The CDR3 reads CASKDSYRAYEQYF. CDR3 nucleotide sequence: TGTGCCAGCAAAGATAGCTACAGAGCCTACGAGCAGTACTTC.

This CDR3 reads CASRGQATTNEKLFF. The CDR3 bases are TGTGCCAGCCGAGGACAGGCAACAACTAATGAAAAACTGTTTTTT. The chain links TRBV19 to TRBJ1-4, with 7 bases identical to TRBD1. Germline-derived CDR1 and CDR2 are LNHDA and SQIVND (reference sequence). Trimming took 9 bases from V and 0 from J; bases not matched to a gene: 7. There are 15 residues in the CDR3.

This rearrangement joins TRBV20-1 to TRBJ1-5, with D possibly matching TRBD1 (6 bases). This CDR3 is built from 15 residues. Trimming took off 3 bases at V and 2 bases at J, with 14 bases between the two ends. From germline, CDR1 is DFQATT and CDR2 SNEGSKA (reference sequence). CDR3 bases: TGCAGTGCTAGTACCCTACAGGGTCGCAATCAGCCCCAGCATTTT. Protein product: CSASTLQGRNQPQHF.

This clone has just one count. The chain is built from TRBV7-2 and TRBJ2-5; D may be TRBD1 (5 bases). The CDR3 sequence is 14 residues long. Germline V gene lookup returns CDR1 SGHTA and CDR2 FQGNSA. Trimming took 5 bases from V and 5 from J, leaving 15 bases between them. CDR3 coding DNA: TGTGCCAGCAGCCAAGACAGAGCCCAGGAGACCCAGTACTTC. This encodes CASSQDRAQETQYF.

The chain carries TRBV6-1 and TRBJ2-7, with TRBD2 as a possible D gene (6 bases). Germline loops: CDR1 MNHNS, CDR2 SASEGT. This CDR3 contains 14 residues. V was trimmed by 3 bases and J by 4 bases, leaving 13 bases between them. The CDR3: CASSEIGGRYEQYF. The CDR3 coding sequence is TGTGCCAGCAGTGAGATTGGAGGGAGATACGAGCAGTACTTC.

V usage is TRBV18 and J usage is TRBJ1-2, with TRBD1 as a possible D gene (5 bases). Trimming removed 1 base at V and 6 bases at J, with 12 bases between. Germline values: CDR1 KGHSH, CDR2 LQKENI. CDR3 length: 14 amino acids. Written as DNA, the CDR3 is TGTGCCAGCTCACCACGGGCAGGGAACGATGGCTACACCTTC. Translated, it gives CASSPRAGNDGYTF.

The chain couples TRBV7-3 to TRBJ1-1, with no clear D. Germline V gives CDR1 SGHTA, CDR2 FQGTGA. The CDR3 spans 13 residues. V dropped 8 bases and J dropped 0 bases, with 10 bases sitting between them. The CDR3 DNA reads TGTGCCAGCCGAAGGACCTTGAACACTGAAGCTTTCTTT. It codes for CASRRTLNTEAFF.

This clone was seen once. This chain links TRBV9 with TRBJ1-1, with no clear D. The germline V and J ends were trimmed by 0 bases and 5 bases, with 14 bases remaining between them. CDR3 length equals 15 residues. The germline V gene encodes CDR1 SGDLS and CDR2 YYNGEE. CDR3 protein: CASSVGESLGTEAFF. The CDR3 nucleotides are TGTGCCAGCAGCGTAGGTGAGTCCCTTGGGACTGAAGCTTTCTTT. The full variable domain, completed using reference TRBV9 and TRBJ1-1, is DSGVTQTPKHLITATGQRVTLRCSPRSGDLSVYWYQQSLDQGLQFLIQYYNGEERAKGNILERFSAQQFPDLHSELNLSSLELGDSALYFCASSVGESLGTEAFFGQGTRLTVV.

The chain combines TRBV7-3 with TRBJ2-3, with 7 bases matching TRBD2. Losses at the gene ends were 2 bases for V and 7 bases for J; bases not matched to a gene: 3. The germline V gene encodes CDR1 SGHTA and CDR2 FQGTGA. The CDR3 has 13 residues. The CDR3 nucleotides read TGTGCCAGCAGCTTACAGGGAGGGAATACGCAGTATTTT. Translated: CASSLQGGNTQYF.

This clone was counted between two and nine times. The V call is TRBV9, the J call TRBJ2-7; D might be TRBD2 (5 bases). From germline, CDR1 is SGDLS and CDR2 YYNGEE. This CDR3 contains 16 residues. The V and J ends lost 3 bases and 1 base respectively, with 17 bases between them. The CDR3 sequence: CASSGPREGPSYEQYF. The CDR3 nucleotides are TGTGCCAGCAGCGGGCCCCGGGAAGGACCGTCCTACGAGCAGTACTTC.

As for this clone: The same CDR3 is also encoded by other DNA sequences in this sample. The rearrangement uses TRBV6-5 and TRBJ1-3; D not resolved. The V gene lost 0 bases and the J gene lost 0 bases, with 9 bases spanning the gap. The CDR3 contains 16 residues. Germline CDR1 MNHEY, CDR2 SVGAGI. The CDR3 protein is CASSYSRPSSGNTIYF. The CDR3 nucleotides read TGTGCCAGCAGTTACTCTCGACCGAGCTCTGGAAACACCATATATTTT.

V is TRBV19 and J is TRBJ1-5; D gene uncertain. The CDR3 is 12 residues long. Germline CDR1 and CDR2: LNHDA and SQIVND (reference sequence). V lost 7 bases to trimming and J lost 11 bases, with 15 bases between them. DNA of the CDR3: TGTGCCAGTATTGCGACGAATCGGGCCCAGCATTTT. Amino acids: CASIATNRAQHF.

This chain uses TRBV5-1 with TRBJ1-1; 7 nucleotides align to TRBD1. The CDR3 sequence is 13 residues long. Germline assignment: CDR1 SGHRS and CDR2 YFSETQ. With V trimmed by 7 bases and J by 10 bases, 13 bases remained unmatched. The CDR3 bases are TGCGCCAGCGGACTCGGGACAGACGTAGGAGCTTTCTTT. Amino acid sequence: CASGLGTDVGAFF.

On this clone: The same CDR3 arises from other DNA sequences in this sample as well. The chain recombines TRBV7-9 with TRBJ1-1, with D perhaps TRBD1 (6 bases). Trimming stripped 2 bases from V and 4 bases from J, with 8 bases between. The germline CDR1 and CDR2 sequences are SEHNR and FQNEAQ (reference sequence). The CDR3 consists of 13 residues. The CDR3 loop reads CASSLQGSTEAFF. CDR3 in DNA: TGTGCCAGCAGCTTACAGGGGTCCACTGAAGCTTTCTTT.

V usage is TRBV11-2 and J usage is TRBJ1-3; D unclear. Germline CDR1 is SGHAT and CDR2 is FQNNGV. This CDR3 is 16 amino acids long. Trimming stripped 1 base from V and 0 bases from J, with 10 bases between. The DNA for the CDR3 is TGTGCCAGCAGCTTAGCTGGCCCCAGCTCTGGAAACACCATATATTTT. Encoded protein: CASSLAGPSSGNTIYF.

This clone was found once. This specimen includes other DNA sequences encoding the same CDR3. The genes are TRBV13 and TRBJ1-6; no reliable D call. Germline lookup yields CDR1 PRHDT and CDR2 FYEKMQ (reference sequence). V lost 5 bases and J lost 0, with 14 bases in between. This CDR3 spans 17 amino acids. The CDR3 reads CASSPGRRSSYNSPLHF. CDR3 DNA sequence: TGTGCCAGCAGCCCGGGGAGGCGTAGCTCCTATAATTCACCCCTCCACTTT.

This chain uses TRBV6-5 with TRBJ1-1, with TRBD1 matching 11 bases. Germline V lookup: CDR1 MNHEY, CDR2 SVGAGI. J was trimmed by 3 bases and V by 6 bases; bases with no gene match: 6. This CDR3 comprises 15 residues. The CDR3 here is CASRTGQGAYTEAFF. The CDR3 region has the DNA TGTGCCAGCAGGACCGGACAGGGGGCATACACTGAAGCTTTCTTT.

The V and J genes are TRBV5-1 and TRBJ1-5; no clear D. CDR1 and CDR2 from the germline V gene are SGHRS and YFSETQ. The ends were cut back, 2 bases at V and 1 base at J, with 7 bases in the middle. The CDR3 extends over 14 amino acids. The DNA for the CDR3 is TGCGCCAGCAGCTTAAGGCCCAGCAATCAGCCCCAGCATTTT. It codes for CASSLRPSNQPQHF.

The chain is built from TRBV7-2 and TRBJ1-2, with a weak D call TRBD1 (6 bases). V was cut by 1 base and J by 2 bases, with 11 bases left in between. The CDR3 extends over 15 amino acids. The V gene's germline CDR1 is SGHTA and CDR2 FQGNSA. This CDR3 is CASSLGGGLNYGYTF. CDR3 in DNA: TGTGCCAGCAGCTTAGGGGGGGGCCTCAACTATGGCTACACCTTC.

Only a few counts were recorded for this clone. The chain is built from TRBV6-5 and TRBJ1-2; D gene unclear. There are 12 residues in the CDR3. Germline CDR1 reads MNHEY; CDR2 reads SVGAGI. V shed 6 bases and J shed 8 bases, with 13 bases lying between them. Here the CDR3 reads CASSPNQRGYTF. The DNA for the CDR3 is TGTGCCAGCAGCCCCAACCAGAGGGGCTACACCTTC.